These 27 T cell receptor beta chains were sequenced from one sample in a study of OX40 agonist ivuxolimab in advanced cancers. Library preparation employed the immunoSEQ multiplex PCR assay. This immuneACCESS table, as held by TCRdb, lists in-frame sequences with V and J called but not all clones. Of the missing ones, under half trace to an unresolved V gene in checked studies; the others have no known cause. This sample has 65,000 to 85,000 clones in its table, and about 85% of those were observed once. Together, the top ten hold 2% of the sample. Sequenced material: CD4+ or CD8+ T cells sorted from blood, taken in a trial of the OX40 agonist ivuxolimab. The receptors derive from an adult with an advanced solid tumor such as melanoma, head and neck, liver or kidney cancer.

Here the CDR3 reads CAIRTGQGGTQYF. CDR3 bases: TGTGCCATCAGGACCGGGCAGGGCGGGACCCAGTACTTC. The chain carries TRBV10-3 and TRBJ2-5, with a weak D call TRBD1 (5 bases). V was clipped by 6 bases and J by 7 bases, with 15 bases between them. Germline CDR1 is ENHRY and CDR2 is SYGVKD. CDR3 length equals 13 residues.

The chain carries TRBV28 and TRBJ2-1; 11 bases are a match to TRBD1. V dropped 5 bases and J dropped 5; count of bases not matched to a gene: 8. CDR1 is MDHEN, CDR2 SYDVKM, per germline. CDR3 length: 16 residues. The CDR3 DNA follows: TGTGCCAGCAGTCTCGGCGGGACAGGGGGTGACAATGAGCAGTTCTTC. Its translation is CASSLGGTGGDNEQFF.

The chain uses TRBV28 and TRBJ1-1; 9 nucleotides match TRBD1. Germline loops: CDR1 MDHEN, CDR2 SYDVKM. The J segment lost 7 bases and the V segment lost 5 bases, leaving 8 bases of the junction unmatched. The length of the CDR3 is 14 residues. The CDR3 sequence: CASSRQGQGSEAFF. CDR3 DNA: TGTGCCAGCAGTCGACAGGGACAGGGTAGTGAAGCTTTCTTT.

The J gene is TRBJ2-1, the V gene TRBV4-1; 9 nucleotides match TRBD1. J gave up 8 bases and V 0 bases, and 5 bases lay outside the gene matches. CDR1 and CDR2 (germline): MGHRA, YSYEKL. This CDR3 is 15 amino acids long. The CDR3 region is CASSQEGQGGDEQFF. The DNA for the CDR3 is TGCGCCAGCAGCCAAGAGGGACAGGGAGGGGATGAGCAGTTCTTC.

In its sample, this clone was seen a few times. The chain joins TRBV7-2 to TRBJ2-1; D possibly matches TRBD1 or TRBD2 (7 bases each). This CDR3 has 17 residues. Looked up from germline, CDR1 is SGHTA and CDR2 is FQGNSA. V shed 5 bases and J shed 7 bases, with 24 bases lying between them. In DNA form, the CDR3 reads TGTGCCAGCAGCCTTGGGCCGGGCAGGGGGGGAAATAATGAGCAGTTCTTC. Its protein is CASSLGPGRGGNNEQFF.

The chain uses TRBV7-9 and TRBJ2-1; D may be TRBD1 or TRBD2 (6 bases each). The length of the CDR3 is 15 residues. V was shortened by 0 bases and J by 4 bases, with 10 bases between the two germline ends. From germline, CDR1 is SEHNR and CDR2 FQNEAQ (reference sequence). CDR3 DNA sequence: TGTGCCAGCAGCTTAGCGGGGGGCCTTTACAATGAGCAGTTCTTC. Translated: CASSLAGGLYNEQFF.

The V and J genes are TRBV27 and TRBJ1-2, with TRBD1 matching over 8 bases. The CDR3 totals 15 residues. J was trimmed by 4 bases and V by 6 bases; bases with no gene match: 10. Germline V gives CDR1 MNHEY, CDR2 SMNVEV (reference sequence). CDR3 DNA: TGTGCCAGCAGGAGAACAGGGGGAGGCGCCTATGGCTACACCTTC. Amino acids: CASRRTGGGAYGYTF.

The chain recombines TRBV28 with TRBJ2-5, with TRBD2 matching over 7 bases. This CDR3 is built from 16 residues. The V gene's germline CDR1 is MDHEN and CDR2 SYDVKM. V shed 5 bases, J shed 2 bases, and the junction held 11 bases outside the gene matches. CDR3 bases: TGTGCCAGCAGTACAGGATCAGGGACTAAGCAAGAGACCCAGTACTTC. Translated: CASSTGSGTKQETQYF.

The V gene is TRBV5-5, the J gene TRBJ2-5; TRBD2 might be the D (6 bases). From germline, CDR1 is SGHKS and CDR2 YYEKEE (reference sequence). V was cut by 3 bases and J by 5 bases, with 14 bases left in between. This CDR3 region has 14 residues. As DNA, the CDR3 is TGTGCCAGCAGCTCCCGACTAGTAGCGGAGACCCAGTACTTC. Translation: CASSSRLVAETQYF.

This CDR3 reads CASSPRGGSSYEQYF. CDR3 nucleotides: TGTGCCAGCTCACCACGGGGGGGGAGCTCCTACGAGCAGTACTTC. The chain joins TRBV18 to TRBJ2-7, with 7 nucleotides matching TRBD2. Per germline, CDR1 KGHSH and CDR2 LQKENI. There are 15 residues in the CDR3. V was clipped by 1 base and J by 0 bases; unmatched bases: 3. The whole variable domain, filled in from reference TRBV18 and TRBJ2-7, reads NAGVMQNPRHLVRRRGQEARLRCSPMKGHSHVYWYRQLPEEGLKFMVYLQKENIIDESGMPKERFSAEFPKEGPSILRIQQVVRGDSAAYFCASSPRGGSSYEQYFGPGTRLTVT.

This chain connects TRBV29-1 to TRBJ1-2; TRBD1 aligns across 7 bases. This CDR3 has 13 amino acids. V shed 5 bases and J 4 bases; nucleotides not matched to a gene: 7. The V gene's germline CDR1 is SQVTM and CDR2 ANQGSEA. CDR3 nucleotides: TGCAGCGTTCACGCACAGGGGACCTATGGCTACACCTTC. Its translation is CSVHAQGTYGYTF.

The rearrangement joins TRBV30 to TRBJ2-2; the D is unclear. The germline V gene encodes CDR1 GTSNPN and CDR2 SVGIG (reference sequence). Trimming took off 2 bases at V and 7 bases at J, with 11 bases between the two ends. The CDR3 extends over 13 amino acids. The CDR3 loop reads CAWSSSRIGELFF. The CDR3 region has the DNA TGTGCCTGGAGTTCAAGCCGAATCGGGGAGCTGTTTTTT. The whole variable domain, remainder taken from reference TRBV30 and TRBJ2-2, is SQTIHQWPATLVQPVGSPLSLECTVEGTSNPNLYWYRQAAGRGLQLLFYSVGIGQISSEVPQNLSASRPQDRQFILSSKKLLLSDSGFYLCAWSSSRIGELFFGEGSRLTVL.

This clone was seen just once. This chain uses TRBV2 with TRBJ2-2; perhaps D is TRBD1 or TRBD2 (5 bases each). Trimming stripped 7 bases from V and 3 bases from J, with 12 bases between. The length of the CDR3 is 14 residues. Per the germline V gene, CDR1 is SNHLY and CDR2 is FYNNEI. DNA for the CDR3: TGTGCCAGCACCTCCGGGACCTACACCGGGGAGCTGTTTTTT. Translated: CASTSGTYTGELFF.

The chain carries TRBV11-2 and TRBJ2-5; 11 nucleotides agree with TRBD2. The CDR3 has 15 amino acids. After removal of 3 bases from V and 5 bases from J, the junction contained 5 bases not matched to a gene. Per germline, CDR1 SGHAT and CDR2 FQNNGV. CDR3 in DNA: TGTGCCAGCAGCTTTAGCGGGGGGGCCTTGGAGACCCAGTACTTC. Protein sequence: CASSFSGGALETQYF. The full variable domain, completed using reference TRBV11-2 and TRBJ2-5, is EAGVAQSPRYKIIEKRQSVAFWCNPISGHATLYWYQQILGQGPKLLIQFQNNGVVDDSQLPKDRFSAERLKGVDSTLKIQPAKLEDSAVYLCASSFSGGALETQYFGPGTRLLVL.

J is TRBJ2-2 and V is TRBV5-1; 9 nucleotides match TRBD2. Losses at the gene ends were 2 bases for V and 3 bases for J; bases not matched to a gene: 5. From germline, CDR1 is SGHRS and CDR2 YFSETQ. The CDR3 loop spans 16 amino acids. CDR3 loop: CASSFAGGQYTGELFF. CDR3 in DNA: TGCGCCAGCAGCTTCGCGGGAGGGCAATACACCGGGGAGCTGTTTTTT.

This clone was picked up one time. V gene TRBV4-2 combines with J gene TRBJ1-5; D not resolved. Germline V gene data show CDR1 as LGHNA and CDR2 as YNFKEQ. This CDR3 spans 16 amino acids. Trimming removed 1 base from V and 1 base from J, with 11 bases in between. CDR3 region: CASSQGRSWSNQPQHF. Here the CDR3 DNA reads TGTGCCAGCAGCCAAGGTAGGAGTTGGAGCAATCAGCCCCAGCATTTT.

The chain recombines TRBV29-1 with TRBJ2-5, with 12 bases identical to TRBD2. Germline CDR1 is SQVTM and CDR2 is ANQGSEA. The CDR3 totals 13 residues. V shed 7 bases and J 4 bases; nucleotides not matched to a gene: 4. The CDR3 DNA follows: TGCAGCGCTTCGACTAGCGGGGGAGAGACCCAGTACTTC. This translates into CSASTSGGETQYF.

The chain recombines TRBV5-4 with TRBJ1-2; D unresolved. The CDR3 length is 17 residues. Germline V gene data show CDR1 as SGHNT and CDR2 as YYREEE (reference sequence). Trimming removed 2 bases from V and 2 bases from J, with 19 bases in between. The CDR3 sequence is CASSFRIAIGQNYGYTF. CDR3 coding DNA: TGTGCCAGCAGCTTTCGTATTGCGATAGGGCAAAACTATGGCTACACCTTC.

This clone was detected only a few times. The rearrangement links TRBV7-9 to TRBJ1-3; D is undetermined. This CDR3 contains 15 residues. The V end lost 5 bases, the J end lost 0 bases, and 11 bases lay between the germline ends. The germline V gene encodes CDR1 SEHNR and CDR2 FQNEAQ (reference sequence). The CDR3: CASSGGDYSGNTIYF. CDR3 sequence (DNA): TGTGCCAGCAGCGGTGGGGATTACTCTGGAAACACCATATATTTT.

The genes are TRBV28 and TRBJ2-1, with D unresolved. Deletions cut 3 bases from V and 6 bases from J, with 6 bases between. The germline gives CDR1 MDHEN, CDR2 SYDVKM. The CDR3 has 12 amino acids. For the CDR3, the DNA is TGTGCCAGCAGTTTGGTTACCAATGAGCAGTTCTTC. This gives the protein CASSLVTNEQFF.

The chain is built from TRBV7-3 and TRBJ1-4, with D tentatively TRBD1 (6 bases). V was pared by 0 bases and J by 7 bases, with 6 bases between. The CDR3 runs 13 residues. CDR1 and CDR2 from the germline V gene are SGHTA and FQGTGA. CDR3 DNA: TGTGCCAGCAGCTTAACACAGGGTGAAAAACTGTTTTTT. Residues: CASSLTQGEKLFF.

This chain's CDR3 is CASSLGDEQYF. CDR3 nucleotides: TGTGCCAGCAGCTTAGGGGACGAGCAGTACTTC. This sequence joins TRBV11-3 and TRBJ2-7; no definite D call. Germline V gene data show CDR1 as SGHNT and CDR2 as YENEEA. The length of the CDR3 is 11 residues. Trimming left V 1 base short and J 5 bases short, with 3 bases between.

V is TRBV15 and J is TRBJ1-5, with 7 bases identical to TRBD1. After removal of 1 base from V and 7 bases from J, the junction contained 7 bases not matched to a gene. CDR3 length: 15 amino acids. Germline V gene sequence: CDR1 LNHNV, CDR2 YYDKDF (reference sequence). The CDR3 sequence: CATSRGDRDGQPQHF. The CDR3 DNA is TGTGCCACCAGCAGAGGCGACAGGGACGGGCAGCCCCAGCATTTT.

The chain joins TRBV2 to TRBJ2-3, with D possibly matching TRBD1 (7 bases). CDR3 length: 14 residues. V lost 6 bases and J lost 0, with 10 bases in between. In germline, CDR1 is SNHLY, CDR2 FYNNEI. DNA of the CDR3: TGTGCCAGCAGGGAGGGGGCTAGCACAGATACGCAGTATTTT. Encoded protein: CASREGASTDTQYF.

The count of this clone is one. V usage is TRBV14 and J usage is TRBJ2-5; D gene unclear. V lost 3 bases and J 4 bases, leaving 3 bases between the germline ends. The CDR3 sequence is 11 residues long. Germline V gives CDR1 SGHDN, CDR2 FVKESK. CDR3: CASSHGETQYF. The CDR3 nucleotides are TGTGCCAGCAGCCATGGAGAGACCCAGTACTTC.

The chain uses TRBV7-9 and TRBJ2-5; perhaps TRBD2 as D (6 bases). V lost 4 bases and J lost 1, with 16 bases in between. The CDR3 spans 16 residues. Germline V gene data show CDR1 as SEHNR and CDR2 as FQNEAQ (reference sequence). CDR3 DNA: TGTGCCAGCAGCTCACTCGGGAGAGTGCTCCAAGAGACCCAGTACTTC. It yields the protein CASSSLGRVLQETQYF.

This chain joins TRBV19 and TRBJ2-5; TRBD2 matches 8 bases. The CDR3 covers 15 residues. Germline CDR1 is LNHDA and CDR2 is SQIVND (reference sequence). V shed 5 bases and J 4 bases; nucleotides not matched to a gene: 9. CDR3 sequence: CASSVSGMTRETQYF. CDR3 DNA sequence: TGTGCCAGTAGTGTTAGCGGGATGACGAGAGAGACCCAGTACTTC.